These T cell receptor beta chains were read from a single sample in a study of CD4 T cells in relation to SARS-CoV-2 and coronaviruses. The assay was immunoSEQ multiplex PCR, and TCRdb's table has in-frame clones only and misses some. The table has approximately 70,000 clones, about 92% seen once. Sequencing was performed on naive CD4+ T cells from PBMCs. These receptors were taken from a human donor in good health. Both conserved end residues are part of each CDR3. A D gene is named only where the DNA matches it firmly. Expanded clones are given a class, and other clones once, few, many or no size at all.

J gene: TRBJ2-3
D gene: .
clone size: few
V gene: TRBV5-1
CDR3 DNA: TGCGCCAGCAGCTTGGACAGCTGGGGCACAGATACGCAGTATTTT
CDR3 protein: CASSLDSWGTDTQYF

J gene: TRBJ1-4
D gene: .
clone size: .
V gene: TRBV5-1
CDR3 DNA: TGCGCCAGCAGCTTGAGTCGGAACCTGGGGGGTAATGAAAAACTGTTTTTT
CDR3 protein: CASSLSRNLGGNEKLFF

J gene: TRBJ1-5
D gene: .
clone size: .
V gene: TRBV5-1
CDR3 DNA: TGCGCCAGCAGCCCGCGGACGGACTGTCTCAATCAGCCCCAGCATTTT
CDR3 protein: CASSPRTDCLNQPQHF

J gene: TRBJ2-2
D gene: .
clone size: .
V gene: TRBV13
CDR3 DNA: TGTGCCTCTGGGCTAGGGGGGGCCGGGGAGCTGTTTTTT
CDR3 protein: CASGLGGAGELFF

J gene: TRBJ2-7
D gene: TRBD1
clone size: once
V gene: TRBV3-1/TRBV3-2
CDR3 DNA: TGTGCCAGCAGCCAGTCTGACAGGGGAGAGCAGTACTTC
CDR3 protein: CASSQSDRGEQYF

J gene: TRBJ1-1
D gene: .
clone size: .
V gene: TRBV19
CDR3 DNA: TGTGCCAGTAGTATTGAGGGGGGGGACACTGAAGCTTTCTTT
CDR3 protein: CASSIEGGDTEAFF

J gene: TRBJ2-1
D gene: TRBD2
clone size: .
V gene: TRBV7-2
CDR3 DNA: TGTGCCAGCAGCTTAGCGGGCGGACTAGCGGTTTACAATGAGCAGTTCTTC
CDR3 protein: CASSLAGGLAVYNEQFF

J gene: TRBJ2-1
D gene: .
clone size: .
V gene: TRBV3-1/TRBV3-2
CDR3 DNA: TGTGCCAGCAGCCAAAACGAGGCCTATGAGCAGTTCTTC
CDR3 protein: CASSQNEAYEQFF

J gene: TRBJ1-2
D gene: TRBD1
clone size: .
V gene: TRBV11-2
CDR3 DNA: TGTGCCAGCAGCTTGACAGGGATCGACTATGGCTACACCTTC
CDR3 protein: CASSLTGIDYGYTF

J gene: TRBJ2-5
D gene: .
clone size: once
V gene: TRBV18
CDR3 DNA: TGTGCCAGCTCACCACCCAGCCAAGAGACCCAGTACTTC
CDR3 protein: CASSPPSQETQYF

J gene: TRBJ2-7
D gene: .
clone size: .
V gene: TRBV19
CDR3 DNA: TGTGCCAGTAGTACTTCAGGGGTTGGGCCCTACGAGCAGTACTTC
CDR3 protein: CASSTSGVGPYEQYF

J gene: TRBJ1-6
D gene: .
clone size: .
V gene: TRBV5-1
CDR3 DNA: TGCGCCAGCAGCCCTGGACAGTCTGATTCACCCCTCCACTTT
CDR3 protein: CASSPGQSDSPLHF

J gene: TRBJ2-1
D gene: TRBD1
clone size: .
V gene: TRBV24-1
CDR3 DNA: TGTGCCACCAGTGATCCGAGGACAGGGGGGAATGAGCAGTTCTTC
CDR3 protein: CATSDPRTGGNEQFF

J gene: TRBJ2-7
D gene: TRBD1
clone size: .
V gene: TRBV10-1
CDR3 DNA: TGCGCCTTTATGTCGACAGGGTCCTACGAGCAGTACTTC
CDR3 protein: CAFMSTGSYEQYF